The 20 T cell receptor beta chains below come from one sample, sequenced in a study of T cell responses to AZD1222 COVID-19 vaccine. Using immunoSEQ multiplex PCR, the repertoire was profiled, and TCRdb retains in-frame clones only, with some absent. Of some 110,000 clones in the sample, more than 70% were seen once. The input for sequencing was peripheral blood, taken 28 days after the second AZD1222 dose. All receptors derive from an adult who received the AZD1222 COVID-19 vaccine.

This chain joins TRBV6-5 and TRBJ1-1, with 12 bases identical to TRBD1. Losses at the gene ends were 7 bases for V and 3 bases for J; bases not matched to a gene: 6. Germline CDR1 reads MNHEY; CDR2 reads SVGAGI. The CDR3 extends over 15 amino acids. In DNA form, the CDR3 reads TGTGCCAGCAAAGGGACAGGGGGCGGGTACACTGAAGCTTTCTTT. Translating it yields CASKGTGGGYTEAFF.

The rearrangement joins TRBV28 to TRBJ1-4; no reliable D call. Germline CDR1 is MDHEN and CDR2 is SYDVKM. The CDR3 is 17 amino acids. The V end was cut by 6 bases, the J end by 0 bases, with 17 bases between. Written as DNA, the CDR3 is TGTGCCAGCAGCCACGGTCCCGGTGGGGCAACTAATGAAAAACTGTTTTTT. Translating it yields CASSHGPGGATNEKLFF.

In DNA, the CDR3 is TGTGCCAGCAGCTTAGTATCAATAGGACAGGGACCCAACCAAGAGACCCAGTACTTC. It codes for CASSLVSIGQGPNQETQYF. The V call is TRBV7-2, the J call TRBJ2-5, with 8 nucleotides matching TRBD1. The CDR3 covers 19 residues. Trimming at V came to 1 base and at J to 0 bases, leaving 13 bases not matched to a gene. The germline CDR1 and CDR2 sequences are SGHTA and FQGNSA.

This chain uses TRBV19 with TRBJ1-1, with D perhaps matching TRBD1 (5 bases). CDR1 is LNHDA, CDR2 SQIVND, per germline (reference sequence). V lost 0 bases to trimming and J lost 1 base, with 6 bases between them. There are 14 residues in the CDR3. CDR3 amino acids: CASSIDRANTEAFF. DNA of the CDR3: TGTGCCAGTAGTATAGACAGGGCGAACACTGAAGCTTTCTTT.

CDR3: CASSAPAGELFF. For the CDR3, the DNA is TGTGCCAGCAGCGCCCCCGCAGGGGAGCTGTTTTTT. The gene calls are TRBV9 and TRBJ2-2; D unresolved. Trimming cost V 3 bases and J 8 bases, with 8 bases left between them. This CDR3 is built from 12 residues. The V gene's germline CDR1 is SGDLS and CDR2 YYNGEE.

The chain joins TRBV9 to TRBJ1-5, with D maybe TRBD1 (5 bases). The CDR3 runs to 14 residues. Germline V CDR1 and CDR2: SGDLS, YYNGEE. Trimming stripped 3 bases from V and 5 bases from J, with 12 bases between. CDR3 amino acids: CASSAGPAHQPQHF. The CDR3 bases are TGTGCCAGCAGCGCGGGGCCAGCGCATCAGCCCCAGCATTTT.

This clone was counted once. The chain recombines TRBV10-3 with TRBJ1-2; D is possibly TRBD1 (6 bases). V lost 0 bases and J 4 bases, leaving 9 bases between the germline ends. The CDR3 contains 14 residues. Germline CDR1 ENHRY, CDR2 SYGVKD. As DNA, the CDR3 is TGTGCCATCAGTGAGTCGGGGGCCTTCTATGGCTACACCTTC. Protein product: CAISESGAFYGYTF.

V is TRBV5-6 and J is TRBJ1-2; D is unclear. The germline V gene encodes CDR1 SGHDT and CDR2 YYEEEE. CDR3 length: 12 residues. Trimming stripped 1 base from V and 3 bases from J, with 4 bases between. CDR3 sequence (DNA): TGTGCCAGCAGCTTGCGGGACTATGGCTACACCTTC. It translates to CASSLRDYGYTF.

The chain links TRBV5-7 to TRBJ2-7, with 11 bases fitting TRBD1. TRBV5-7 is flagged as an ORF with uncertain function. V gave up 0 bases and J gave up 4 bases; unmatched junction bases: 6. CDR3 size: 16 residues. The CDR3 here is CASSLDLRDRGYEQYF. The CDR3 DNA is TGTGCCAGCAGCTTGGATCTCCGGGACAGGGGGTACGAGCAGTACTTC.

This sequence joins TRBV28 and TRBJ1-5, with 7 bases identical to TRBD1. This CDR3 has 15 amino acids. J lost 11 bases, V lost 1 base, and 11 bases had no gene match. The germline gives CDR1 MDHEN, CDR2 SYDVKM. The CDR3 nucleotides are TGTGCCAGCAGTTTATCCCGACAGGGCCAAAGGTCCCAGCATTTT. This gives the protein CASSLSRQGQRSQHF.

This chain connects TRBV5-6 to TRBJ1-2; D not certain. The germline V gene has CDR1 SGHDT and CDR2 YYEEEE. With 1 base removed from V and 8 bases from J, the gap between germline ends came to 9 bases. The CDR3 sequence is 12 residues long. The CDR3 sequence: CASSLQDFGYTF. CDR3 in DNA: TGTGCCAGCAGCTTGCAAGATTTCGGCTACACCTTC.

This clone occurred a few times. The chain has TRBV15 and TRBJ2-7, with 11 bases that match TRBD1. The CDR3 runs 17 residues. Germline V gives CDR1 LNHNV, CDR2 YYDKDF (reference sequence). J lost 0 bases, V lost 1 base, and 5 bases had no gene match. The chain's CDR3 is CATSRGTGGLGSYEQYF. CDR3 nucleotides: TGTGCCACCAGCAGAGGGACAGGGGGCTTAGGCTCCTACGAGCAGTACTTC.

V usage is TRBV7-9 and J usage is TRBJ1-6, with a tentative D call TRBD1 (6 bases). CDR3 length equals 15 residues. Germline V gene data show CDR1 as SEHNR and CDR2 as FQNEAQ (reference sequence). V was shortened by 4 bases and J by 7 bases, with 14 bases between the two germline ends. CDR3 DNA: TGTGCCAGCAGCTGGGGGCCGGGGACCAATTCACCCCTCCACTTT. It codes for CASSWGPGTNSPLHF. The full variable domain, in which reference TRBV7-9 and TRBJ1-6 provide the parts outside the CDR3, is DTGVSQNPRHKITKRGQNVTFRCDPISEHNRLYWYRQTLGQGPEFLTYFQNEAQLEKSRLLSDRFSAERPKGSFSTLEIQRTEQGDSAMYLCASSWGPGTNSPLHFGNGTRLTVT.

The CDR3 here is CASSPEGQGAHEQYF. CDR3 nucleotides: TGCGCCAGCAGCCCGGAGGGACAGGGCGCGCACGAGCAGTACTTC. The chain links TRBV5-1 to TRBJ2-7, with 9 nucleotides matching TRBD1. There are 15 residues in the CDR3. Germline CDR1 SGHRS, CDR2 YFSETQ. V was clipped by 4 bases and J by 5 bases; unmatched bases: 10.

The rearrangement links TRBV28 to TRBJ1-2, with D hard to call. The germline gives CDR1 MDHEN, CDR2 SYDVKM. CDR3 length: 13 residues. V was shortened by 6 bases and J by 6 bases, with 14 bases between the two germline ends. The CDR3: CASSLALADGYTF. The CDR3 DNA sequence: TGTGCCAGCAGCCTAGCCCTGGCGGATGGCTACACCTTC.

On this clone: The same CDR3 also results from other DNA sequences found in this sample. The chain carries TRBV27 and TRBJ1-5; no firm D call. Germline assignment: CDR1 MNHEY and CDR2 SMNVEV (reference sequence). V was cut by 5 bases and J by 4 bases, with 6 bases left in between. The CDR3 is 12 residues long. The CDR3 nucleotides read TGTGCCAGCAGTCTACTGAATCAGCCCCAGCATTTT. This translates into CASSLLNQPQHF.

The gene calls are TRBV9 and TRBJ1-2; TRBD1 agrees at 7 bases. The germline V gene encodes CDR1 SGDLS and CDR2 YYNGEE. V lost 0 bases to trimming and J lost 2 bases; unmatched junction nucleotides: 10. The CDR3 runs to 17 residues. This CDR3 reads CASSVALGQEHNYGYTF. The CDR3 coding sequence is TGTGCCAGCAGCGTAGCCCTCGGACAGGAACACAACTATGGCTACACCTTC.

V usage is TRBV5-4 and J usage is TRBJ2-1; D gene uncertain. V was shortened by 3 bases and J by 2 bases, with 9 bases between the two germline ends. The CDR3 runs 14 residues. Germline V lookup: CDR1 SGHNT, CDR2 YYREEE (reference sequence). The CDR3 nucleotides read TGTGCCAGCAGCTCCGCCACGGCCTACAATGAGCAGTTCTTC. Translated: CASSSATAYNEQFF.

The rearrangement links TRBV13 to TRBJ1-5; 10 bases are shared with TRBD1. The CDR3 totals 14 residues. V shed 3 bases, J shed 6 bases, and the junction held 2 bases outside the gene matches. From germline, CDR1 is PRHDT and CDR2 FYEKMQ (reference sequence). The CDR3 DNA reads TGTGCCAGCAGCTTGGGGGACAGGGGTCAGCCCCAGCATTTT. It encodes CASSLGDRGQPQHF.

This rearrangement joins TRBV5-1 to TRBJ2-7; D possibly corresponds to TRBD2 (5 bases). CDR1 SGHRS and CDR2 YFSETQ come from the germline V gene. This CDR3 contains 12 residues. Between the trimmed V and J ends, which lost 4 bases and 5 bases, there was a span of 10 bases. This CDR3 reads CASSALRDEQYF. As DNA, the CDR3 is TGCGCCAGCAGCGCCCTGCGGGACGAGCAGTACTTC.